Below, 24 T cell receptor beta chains from the same sample are listed, as sequenced in a study of cytomegalovirus exposure and HLA in healthy donors. Primers included in the PCR were 60 Vbeta and 13 Jbeta primers. Sequencing was performed with immunoSEQ multiplex PCR; in TCRdb, only in-frame clones are kept and a portion is missing. This sample has over 150,000 clones, with 74% found just once. The sequencing input was PBMCs. Receptors were obtained from a man in his thirties or forties in good health and CMV-seronegative.

This clone was detected only a few times. This chain joins TRBV28 and TRBJ1-5; D may be TRBD1 (5 bases). The V end lost 8 bases, the J end lost 0 bases, and 11 bases lay between the germline ends. In germline, CDR1 is MDHEN, CDR2 SYDVKM. The CDR3 extends over 14 amino acids. The chain's CDR3 is CASPTGFSNQPQHF. DNA of the CDR3: TGTGCCAGCCCTACAGGTTTTAGCAATCAGCCCCAGCATTTT.

This chain links TRBV5-1 with TRBJ2-2; 7 nucleotides agree with TRBD1. The CDR3 runs 14 residues. Trimming took 5 bases from V and 4 from J; bases not matched to a gene: 5. Germline V gives CDR1 SGHRS, CDR2 YFSETQ. In nucleotides, the CDR3 is TGCGCCAGCAGTATAGACAGGGCCACCGGGGAGCTGTTTTTT. This sequence encodes CASSIDRATGELFF.

This clone was found a few times. CDR3 in amino acids: CASSPPGTEYLREQYF. The CDR3 DNA follows: TGTGCCAGCAGCCCTCCGGGGACTGAGTATCTCCGGGAGCAGTACTTC. The rearrangement uses TRBV7-9 and TRBJ2-5; D is perhaps TRBD2 (6 bases). Germline assignment: CDR1 SEHNR and CDR2 FQNEAQ (reference sequence). Trimming pared 5 bases from V and 11 bases from J, leaving 27 bases between. The CDR3 contains 16 residues.

The chain recombines TRBV2 with TRBJ2-6; 8 bases line up with TRBD1. The CDR3 totals 17 residues. The V segment lost 6 bases and the J segment 3 bases; nucleotides outside the gene matches: 10. Germline loops: CDR1 SNHLY, CDR2 FYNNEI. The CDR3 nucleotides are TGTGCCAGCAGCCTTATGACAGGGGCGGGTGGGGCCAACGTCCTGACTTTC. Encoded protein: CASSLMTGAGGANVLTF.

The chain combines TRBV5-6 with TRBJ1-5, with 8 bases lining up with TRBD1. The CDR3 consists of 14 residues. Per the germline V gene, CDR1 is SGHDT and CDR2 is YYEEEE. V shed 4 bases and J 4 bases; nucleotides not matched to a gene: 4. CDR3 in amino acids: CASSLQGGNQPQHF. In DNA, the CDR3 is TGTGCCAGCAGCCTACAGGGGGGAAATCAGCCCCAGCATTTT.

The chain recombines TRBV12-5 with TRBJ2-5; a possible D gene is TRBD2 (7 bases). CDR1 and CDR2 (germline): LGHNT, FRNRAP. This CDR3 comprises 13 residues. Trimming removed 5 bases at V and 5 bases at J, with 12 bases between. The CDR3 DNA sequence: TGTGCTAGTGGTCCCACGGGGGGCGAGACCCAGTACTTC. Amino acids: CASGPTGGETQYF.

In DNA form, the CDR3 reads TGTGCCAGTAGTATAGGGGCCAGGGCCAACACTGAAGCTTTCTTT. Translated: CASSIGARANTEAFF. The rearrangement links TRBV19 to TRBJ1-1, with a tentative D call TRBD1 (5 bases). Germline lookup yields CDR1 LNHDA and CDR2 SQIVND (reference sequence). Trimming pared 1 base from V and 2 bases from J, leaving 11 bases between. The CDR3 spans 15 residues.

The chain has TRBV6-6 and TRBJ2-7; 7 nucleotides agree with TRBD2. Germline lookup yields CDR1 MNHNY and CDR2 SVGAGI (reference sequence). The CDR3 consists of 14 residues. Trimming at V came to 6 bases and at J to 7 bases, leaving 12 bases not matched to a gene. The CDR3 loop is CASSPWGGVGEQYF. The CDR3 nucleotides read TGTGCCAGCAGCCCCTGGGGGGGGGTTGGGGAGCAGTACTTC.

This clone was found a few times. The chain links TRBV30 to TRBJ2-6, with 9 nucleotides matching TRBD1. There are 17 residues in the CDR3. With 1 base clipped from V and 3 bases from J, the junction kept 7 bases outside the gene matches. Per germline, CDR1 GTSNPN and CDR2 SVGIG (reference sequence). Here the CDR3 DNA reads TGTGCCTGGAGTGGAACAGGGGGCGGGTTTGGGGCCAACGTCCTGACTTTC. It yields the protein CAWSGTGGGFGANVLTF. The full variable domain, completed using reference TRBV30 and TRBJ2-6, is SQTIHQWPATLVQPVGSPLSLECTVEGTSNPNLYWYRQAAGRGLQLLFYSVGIGQISSEVPQNLSASRPQDRQFILSSKKLLLSDSGFYLCAWSGTGGGFGANVLTFGAGSRLTVL.

This chain joins TRBV7-9 and TRBJ2-5, with D maybe TRBD1 (6 bases). The germline CDR1 and CDR2 sequences are SEHNR and FQNEAQ (reference sequence). This CDR3 is 15 amino acids long. V lost 1 base and J 2 bases, leaving 11 bases between the germline ends. The DNA for the CDR3 is TGTGCCAGCAGCTTAGGGACAGTGATTCAAGAGACCCAGTACTTC. It codes for CASSLGTVIQETQYF.

CDR3 nucleotide sequence: TGTGCCAGTAGTATGGGCGCGACAGGGCTCTCATCGGGTGGCTACACCTTC. Its translation: CASSMGATGLSSGGYTF. The chain uses TRBV19 and TRBJ1-2; 7 nucleotides match TRBD1. The CDR3 is 17 amino acids. Trimming at V came to 3 bases and at J to 7 bases, leaving 17 bases not matched to a gene. Germline V gene lookup returns CDR1 LNHDA and CDR2 SQIVND (reference sequence).

The V gene is TRBV5-6, the J gene TRBJ2-5; D is perhaps TRBD1 (6 bases). The CDR3 has 13 amino acids. Per the germline V gene, CDR1 is SGHDT and CDR2 is YYEEEE. V lost 4 bases and J 5 bases, leaving 12 bases between the germline ends. The CDR3 sequence is CASSPSGAETQYF. Written as DNA, the CDR3 is TGTGCCAGCAGCCCGTCAGGGGCTGAGACCCAGTACTTC.

The chain employs TRBV6-5 and TRBJ2-2, with 9 bases fitting TRBD2. CDR3 length: 14 residues. Germline V CDR1 and CDR2: MNHEY, SVGAGI. The CDR3 sequence is CAVRSGGNTGELFF. The CDR3 coding sequence is TGTGCGGTCCGTAGCGGGGGGAACACCGGGGAGCTGTTTTTT.

The rearrangement links TRBV18 to TRBJ2-7, with TRBD1 as a possible D gene (6 bases). This CDR3 comprises 15 residues. Germline V gene sequence: CDR1 KGHSH, CDR2 LQKENI. V lost 3 bases to trimming and J lost 2 bases, with 14 bases between them. Here the CDR3 DNA reads TGTGCCAGCTCACCCACGACAGGCCCGACCTACGAGCAGTACTTC. It is translated as CASSPTTGPTYEQYF.

The sample holds one count of this clone. The J gene is TRBJ2-7, the V gene TRBV7-9; 7 nucleotides align to TRBD1. The CDR3 contains 15 residues. V dropped 5 bases and J dropped 1; count of bases not matched to a gene: 8. Germline V lookup: CDR1 SEHNR, CDR2 FQNEAQ (reference sequence). CDR3 amino acids: CASSPRTGRSYEQYF. As DNA, the CDR3 is TGTGCCAGCAGCCCACGGACAGGCAGATCCTACGAGCAGTACTTC.

This clone was counted once. The rearrangement links TRBV2 to TRBJ2-3; the D gene is possibly TRBD1 (5 bases). Germline-derived CDR1 and CDR2 are SNHLY and FYNNEI. The CDR3 covers 12 residues. The V end was cut by 3 bases, the J end by 8 bases, with 9 bases between. CDR3 loop: CASSDVGPTQYF. The CDR3 coding sequence is TGTGCCAGCAGTGACGTGGGGCCTACGCAGTATTTT.

CDR3 sequence: CASRGGRTDTQYF. In DNA form, the CDR3 reads TGTGCCAGCAGAGGCGGGCGCACAGATACGCAGTATTTT. The rearrangement links TRBV2 to TRBJ2-3; possibly TRBD2 for D (5 bases). Germline V CDR1 and CDR2: SNHLY, FYNNEI. The length of the CDR3 is 13 residues. V shed 6 bases and J shed 1 base, with 8 bases lying between them.

V and J are TRBV5-1 and TRBJ2-1, with TRBD1 identical over 7 bases. The length of the CDR3 is 16 residues. Germline V lookup: CDR1 SGHRS, CDR2 YFSETQ. V was clipped by 0 bases and J by 4 bases; unmatched bases: 7. CDR3 region: CASSLAPTGNYNEQFF. CDR3 DNA: TGCGCCAGCAGCTTGGCACCGACAGGGAATTACAATGAGCAGTTCTTC.

This clone was counted between two and nine times. This rearrangement joins TRBV7-6 to TRBJ1-1; tentatively, D is TRBD1 (6 bases). The CDR3 extends over 11 amino acids. V dropped 4 bases and J dropped 6 bases, with 6 bases sitting between them. The germline V gene encodes CDR1 SGHVS and CDR2 FNYEAQ. For the CDR3, the DNA is TGTGCCAGCAGCTCAGGGGCTGAAGCTTTCTTT. Protein: CASSSGAEAFF.

The chain combines TRBV6-5 with TRBJ2-7; D remains unclear. Trimming removed 0 bases at V and 5 bases at J, with 11 bases between. The CDR3 runs to 14 residues. Germline CDR1 reads MNHEY; CDR2 reads SVGAGI. The CDR3 protein is CASSYSRLFHEQYF. The DNA of the CDR3 is TGTGCCAGCAGTTACTCACGGTTATTCCACGAGCAGTACTTC.

The gene calls are TRBV9 and TRBJ1-5; 7 bases fit TRBD1. Germline V lookup: CDR1 SGDLS, CDR2 YYNGEE. This CDR3 comprises 15 residues. With V trimmed by 0 bases and J by 4 bases, 4 bases remained unmatched. The CDR3 sequence is CASSVGQGVNQPQHF. CDR3 sequence (DNA): TGTGCCAGCAGCGTAGGTCAGGGGGTAAATCAGCCCCAGCATTTT.

This chain uses TRBV6-5 with TRBJ2-7, with D perhaps TRBD1 (6 bases). CDR1 and CDR2 from the germline V gene are MNHEY and SVGAGI. V gave up 4 bases and J gave up 6 bases, with 22 bases separating them. The CDR3 totals 16 residues. DNA for the CDR3: TGTGCCAGCAGTTCCCTCTACAGGGCTAGTAGCTGCGAGCAGTACTTC. This translates into CASSSLYRASSCEQYF.

The chain recombines TRBV28 with TRBJ1-1; 7 bases line up with TRBD1. The CDR3 spans 14 residues. V shed 6 bases and J 4 bases; nucleotides not matched to a gene: 8. Germline V lookup: CDR1 MDHEN, CDR2 SYDVKM. The CDR3 sequence: CASSPQGVVTEAFF. In DNA, the CDR3 is TGTGCCAGCAGCCCCCAGGGGGTAGTCACTGAAGCTTTCTTT.

The chain joins TRBV6-1 to TRBJ1-2; D is uncertain. The CDR3 covers 15 residues. Deletions cut 3 bases from V and 6 bases from J, with 17 bases between. Germline V CDR1 and CDR2: MNHNS, SASEGT. CDR3 amino acids: CASSDGLSYLDGYTF. The DNA of the CDR3 is TGTGCCAGCAGTGATGGGCTCTCCTATTTAGATGGCTACACCTTC.